This TCR beta chain was found in a study of tumor-infiltrating lymphocytes in primary liver carcinoma. Study-wide context: Men as well as women, aged 30 to 69 years, made up the patients.

The authors made TCR beta cDNA from about 500 ng total RNA with a constant-region primer. Three nested multiplex PCR rounds, a slightly modified ARM-PCR, produced the libraries for TCR beta. A C-beta reverse primer and TRBV1-TRBV30 forward primers served in each of the first two PCR rounds, at approximately 10 cycles apiece. TCRdb itself ran the multiplex PCR reads through MiXCR, one entry per CDR3 protein. The table records 47,000 or so distinct CDR3 sequences, over 70% of them present only once. The tissue used was unsorted bulk material of about 19-31 mg. RNA and DNA were co-extracted from it with the AllPrep DNA/RNA mini kit. A remark on this clonotype: Mismatch with germline at one junction end may stem from a read error.

The CDR3 extends over 15 amino acids. In germline, CDR1 is SQVTM, CDR2 ANQGSEA. The chain carries TRBV29-1 and TRBJ2-3; weak D call: TRBD1 (7 bases). The origin of this receptor is a man in his forties or fifties with primary liver carcinoma and hepatitis B virus infection. The specimen sequenced was liver tumor tissue from sampling region 3. Noted subset: tumor region T3, left-lateral pole. The CDR3 here is CSVGPVSGGTDTHYF. The CDR3 DNA follows: TGCAGCGTAGGACCCGTCAGTGGAGGGACAGATACGCACTATTTT.